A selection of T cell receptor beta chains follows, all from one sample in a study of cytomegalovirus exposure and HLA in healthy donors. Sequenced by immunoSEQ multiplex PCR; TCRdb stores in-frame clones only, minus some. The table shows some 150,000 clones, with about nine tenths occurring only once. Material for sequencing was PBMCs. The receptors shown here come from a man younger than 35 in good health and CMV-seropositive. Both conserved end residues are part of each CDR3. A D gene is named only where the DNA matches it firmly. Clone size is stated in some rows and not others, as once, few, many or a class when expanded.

DNA: TGTGCCAGCAGTGACCGGACTCTATCGCGTGAAAAACTGTTTTTT; CDR3: CASSDRTLSREKLFF; size: .; V: TRBV6-1; J: TRBJ1-4; D: .
DNA: TGTGCCAGCAGTTACTCGAAGGGGGAGGGAGCTTTCTTT; CDR3: CASSYSKGEGAFF; size: .; V: TRBV6-5; J: TRBJ1-1; D: .
DNA: TGTGCCAGCAGTGCACAAGCGGGGGGGTACAATGAGCAGTTCTTC; CDR3: CASSAQAGGYNEQFF; size: .; V: TRBV2; J: TRBJ2-1; D: TRBD2
DNA: TGTGCCAGCAGCTTGCTGGGCGACAATCAGCCCCAGCATTTT; CDR3: CASSLLGDNQPQHF; size: .; V: TRBV5-5; J: TRBJ1-5; D: .
DNA: TGTGCCAGCAGTTCTCCACCCCCCACAGGCTTC; CDR3: CASSSPPPTGF; size: .; V: TRBV2; J: TRBJ2-7; D: .
DNA: TGCGCCAGCAGCTTGGAACGGGGGAACACTGAAGCTTTCTTT; CDR3: CASSLERGNTEAFF; size: .; V: TRBV5-1; J: TRBJ1-1; D: .
DNA: TGTGCCAGCAGTTTATCATGGACAGGGAACCATGGCTACACCTTC; CDR3: CASSLSWTGNHGYTF; size: many; V: TRBV27; J: TRBJ1-2; D: TRBD1
DNA: TGTGCCAGCAGCGCGGCAGGGGGCGGCTACACCTTC; CDR3: CASSAAGGGYTF; size: .; V: TRBV27; J: TRBJ1-2; D: TRBD1
DNA: TGTGCCAGCAGCTTAGGGGCAGGGGGCAGCTACGAGCAGTACTTC; CDR3: CASSLGAGGSYEQYF; size: once; V: TRBV7-6; J: TRBJ2-7; D: TRBD1
DNA: TGTGCCTGGAGTCCTCCGGCAGGGCACACCAATAATTCACCCCTCCACTTT; CDR3: CAWSPPAGHTNNSPLHF; size: .; V: TRBV30; J: TRBJ1-6; D: .
DNA: TGTGCCAGCAGCCCCGGGGGGGGCGTCTATGGCTACACCTTC; CDR3: CASSPGGGVYGYTF; size: .; V: TRBV5-6; J: TRBJ1-2; D: .
DNA: TGTGCCAGCAGTTGGGCTGCGGGTCGGGAAAAACTGTTTTTT; CDR3: CASSWAAGREKLFF; size: once; V: TRBV6-5; J: TRBJ1-4; D: .
DNA: TGTGCCAGCGGGCCTACAGGGGGCGGTCAGCCCCAGCATTTT; CDR3: CASGPTGGGQPQHF; size: .; V: TRBV6-6; J: TRBJ1-5; D: TRBD1
DNA: TGTGCCAGCAGCCTTAAGGGGGTCGGCACTGAAGCTTTCTTT; CDR3: CASSLKGVGTEAFF; size: .; V: TRBV7-9; J: TRBJ1-1; D: .
DNA: TGTGCCAGCAGTGGTCTTAGCAATCAGCCCCAGCATTTT; CDR3: CASSGLSNQPQHF; size: once; V: TRBV25-1; J: TRBJ1-5; D: .
DNA: TGCGCCAGCAGCTTGAGGACAGACACCTCCTACAATGAGCAGTTCTTC; CDR3: CASSLRTDTSYNEQFF; size: .; V: TRBV5-1; J: TRBJ2-1; D: .
DNA: TGCGCCAGCAGCACTGAAGCGGATGGCTACACCTTC; CDR3: CASSTEADGYTF; size: .; V: TRBV5-1; J: TRBJ1-2; D: .
DNA: TGTGCCAGCAGTCCACCGGGCTCGGGGGGGACCCAGTACTTC; CDR3: CASSPPGSGGTQYF; size: .; V: TRBV2; J: TRBJ2-5; D: TRBD2
DNA: TGTGCCAGCAGTTATGACGTCTGGGGGGGCAATGAAGCTTTCTTT; CDR3: CASSYDVWGGNEAFF; size: once; V: TRBV6-5; J: TRBJ1-1; D: .
DNA: TGTGCCAGCAGTGAGGGGGGAGGTCAGCCCCAGCATTTT; CDR3: CASSEGGGQPQHF; size: once; V: TRBV6-1; J: TRBJ1-5; D: .
DNA: TGTGCCAGCAGCCGGATAACAGGGAAAACGGCCTACGAGCAGTACTTC; CDR3: CASSRITGKTAYEQYF; size: .; V: TRBV28; J: TRBJ2-7; D: .
DNA: TGTGCCAGCAGCTCAGGGCTAGCGGGAGGAGCCGGGGAGCTGTTTTTT; CDR3: CASSSGLAGGAGELFF; size: .; V: TRBV7-9; J: TRBJ2-2; D: TRBD2
DNA: TGCGCCAGCAGCCAAGAGAGGGGGTTAGGCGGTACCGGGGAGCTGTTTTTT; CDR3: CASSQERGLGGTGELFF; size: .; V: TRBV4-1; J: TRBJ2-2; D: .
DNA: TGTGCCAGCAGCGTAGGGGGCGAACGGACCTATGGCTACACCTTC; CDR3: CASSVGGERTYGYTF; size: once; V: TRBV9; J: TRBJ1-2; D: .
DNA: TGTGCCAGCAGCCACAATGACAGGATCGACAGTGAGCAGTACTTC; CDR3: CASSHNDRIDSEQYF; size: .; V: TRBV7-9; J: TRBJ2-7; D: .
DNA: TGTGCCGCTACTGGTTCCCAAGAGACCCAGTACTTC; CDR3: CAATGSQETQYF; size: .; V: TRBV6-5; J: TRBJ2-5; D: .
DNA: TGTGCCAGCAGCCCGGGACTCCCCAATGAGCAGTTCTTC; CDR3: CASSPGLPNEQFF; size: few; V: TRBV7-3; J: TRBJ2-1; D: .
DNA: TGTGCCAGCAGCCCATTCAATCAGCCCCAGCATTTT; CDR3: CASSPFNQPQHF; size: .; V: TRBV7-2; J: TRBJ1-5; D: .
DNA: TGTGCCAGCAGACCCGCGGGGGGCCCAGGGACCCAGTACTTC; CDR3: CASRPAGGPGTQYF; size: .; V: TRBV5-4; J: TRBJ2-5; D: TRBD2
DNA: TGTGCCAGCAGCTTCGGACAGTTGAACACTGAAGCTTTCTTT; CDR3: CASSFGQLNTEAFF; size: .; V: TRBV7-8; J: TRBJ1-1; D: .
DNA: TGTGCCAGCAGTTCACTTCTCGCTGATACGCAGTATTTT; CDR3: CASSSLLADTQYF; size: .; V: TRBV28; J: TRBJ2-3; D: .
DNA: TGTGCCTGGACGAGATATTCTAATGAAAAACTGTTTTTT; CDR3: CAWTRYSNEKLFF; size: .; V: TRBV30; J: TRBJ1-4; D: .